This T cell receptor (beta chain) was observed in a study of T cells after yellow fever vaccination. Overall study context: The SMART-Seq v4 Ultra Low Input method served to prepare the low-cell-number fractions.

The CDR3 loop spans 14 amino acids. Germline CDR1 and CDR2: DFQATT and SNEGSKA (reference sequence). Trimming left V 2 bases short and J 0 bases short, with 10 bases between. TCRdb redid the calling of the 5' RACE reads with MiXCR, one entry per CDR3 protein. The sample lists approximately 160,000 distinct CDR3 sequences, about 6% occurring once. This clonotype was seen at least ten times. The clonotype was recovered from a man between 18 and 29 years old who received the YFV17D yellow fever vaccine. This sequence joins TRBV20-1 and TRBJ1-1, with a possible D match to TRBD1 (5 bases). Specimen: CD4+ T cells sorted from PBMCs, collected on the day of the first yellow fever vaccination. CDR3 region: CSARQGLMNTEAFF. The CDR3 bases are TGCAGTGCTAGACAGGGCCTCATGAACACTGAAGCTTTCTTT.